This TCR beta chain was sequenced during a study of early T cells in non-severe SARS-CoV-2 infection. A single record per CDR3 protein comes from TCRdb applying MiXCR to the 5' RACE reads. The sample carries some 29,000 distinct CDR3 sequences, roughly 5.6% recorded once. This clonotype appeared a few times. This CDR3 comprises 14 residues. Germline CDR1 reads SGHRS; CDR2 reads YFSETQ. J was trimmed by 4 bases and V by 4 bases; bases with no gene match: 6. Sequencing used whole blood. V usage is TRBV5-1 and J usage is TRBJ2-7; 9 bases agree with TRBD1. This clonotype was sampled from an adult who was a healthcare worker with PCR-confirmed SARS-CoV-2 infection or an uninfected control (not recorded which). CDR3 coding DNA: TGCGCCAGCAGCAGACAGGGGGAGGTTTACGAGCAGTACTTC. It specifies CASSRQGEVYEQYF.